The 15 T cell receptor beta chains given below trace back to one sample, sequenced in a study of CD8 T cells in Susac syndrome. With random hexamers, reverse transcription was performed on about 0.5 to 1 ug of RNA. TCRdb passed the immunoSEQ multiplex PCR reads through MiXCR, listing each CDR3 protein once. The table has about 200,000 distinct CDR3 sequences, more than 85% seen once; the top ten hold about 0.12%. Sequencing was carried out using CD8+ T cells from PBMCs. Receptors were obtained from a human donor with multiple sclerosis.

This sequence joins TRBV4-3 and TRBJ2-2, with 7 bases that match TRBD2. CDR1 and CDR2 from the germline V gene are LGHNA and YSLEER. This CDR3 has 17 residues. With 0 bases clipped from V and 5 bases from J, the junction kept 9 bases outside the gene matches. CDR3 bases: TGCGCCAGCAGCCAAGAGCCTTTTGGCGGGAGTACCGGGGAGCTGTTTTTT. This codes for CASSQEPFGGSTGELFF.

This chain links TRBV7-9 with TRBJ1-1; no clear D. The CDR3 covers 11 residues. Germline lookup yields CDR1 SEHNR and CDR2 FQNEAQ (reference sequence). The V end lost 3 bases, the J end lost 7 bases, and 6 bases lay between the germline ends. CDR3 region: CASSFNFEAFF. As DNA, the CDR3 is TGTGCCAGCAGCTTTAACTTTGAAGCTTTCTTT.

The chain employs TRBV7-9 and TRBJ2-7; perhaps TRBD1 as D (6 bases). CDR1 is SEHNR and CDR2 is FQNEAQ in the germline V gene (reference sequence). V lost 5 bases and J 2 bases, leaving 16 bases between the germline ends. CDR3 length: 15 residues. The CDR3 protein is CASSLMDSPTYEQYF. The CDR3 DNA follows: TGTGCCAGCAGCCTGATGGACAGTCCTACCTACGAGCAGTACTTC.

CDR3 residues: CASSEAWGADGYTF. The CDR3 DNA is TGTGCCAGCAGTGAAGCTTGGGGGGCGGATGGCTACACCTTC. J is TRBJ1-2 and V is TRBV2, with TRBD1 as a possible D gene (6 bases). This CDR3 is 14 amino acids long. CDR1 is SNHLY and CDR2 is FYNNEI in the germline V gene. V lost 0 bases to trimming and J lost 6 bases, with 11 bases between them.

This chain links TRBV6-6 with TRBJ1-1; 10 bases are shared with TRBD1. The CDR3 has 15 amino acids. Germline V gives CDR1 MNHNY, CDR2 SVGAGI (reference sequence). V shed 0 bases and J 6 bases; nucleotides not matched to a gene: 4. CDR3 nucleotide sequence: TGTGCCAGCAGTTACTCAGGACAGGGGGTGGCTGAAGCTTTCTTT. Translated: CASSYSGQGVAEAFF.

This chain links TRBV24-1 with TRBJ2-1, with D hard to call. CDR1 and CDR2 (germline): KGHDR, SFDVKD. V lost 3 bases to trimming and J lost 10 bases, with 6 bases between them. The CDR3 consists of 11 residues. Here the CDR3 reads CATSDGNEQFF. The CDR3 DNA follows: TGTGCCACCAGTGATGGTAACGAGCAGTTCTTC.

V is TRBV5-6 and J is TRBJ2-5; 9 positions match TRBD1. The CDR3 is 16 residues long. Looked up from germline, CDR1 is SGHDT and CDR2 is YYEEEE. V dropped 0 bases and J dropped 3; count of bases not matched to a gene: 6. The CDR3: CASSLGPGQGKETQYF. The DNA for the CDR3 is TGTGCCAGCAGCTTGGGTCCGGGACAGGGAAAAGAGACCCAGTACTTC.

The chain uses TRBV29-1 and TRBJ1-2, with 7 positions matching TRBD1. The CDR3 is made up of 15 amino acids. The V gene's germline CDR1 is SQVTM and CDR2 ANQGSEA. V lost 7 bases, J lost 1 base, and 12 bases stayed unmatched. CDR3 DNA sequence: TGCAGCGCAGTGGGCCCGAGGGGGCTTAACTATGGCTACACCTTC. Its protein is CSAVGPRGLNYGYTF.

This clonotype turned up a few times. V gene TRBV29-1 combines with J gene TRBJ1-4; 7 nucleotides agree with TRBD1. J lost 0 bases, V lost 3 bases, and 7 bases had no gene match. CDR3 size: 16 residues. Germline assignment: CDR1 SQVTM and CDR2 ANQGSEA. The CDR3 coding sequence is TGCAGCGTTGAGGAGGGGGCAGGCCCAACTAATGAAAAACTGTTTTTT. It encodes CSVEEGAGPTNEKLFF.

The V gene is TRBV13, the J gene TRBJ1-1; 8 bases fit TRBD1. Germline lookup yields CDR1 PRHDT and CDR2 FYEKMQ (reference sequence). This CDR3 comprises 15 residues. J was trimmed by 1 base and V by 6 bases; bases with no gene match: 7. CDR3 amino acids: CASSPQGETNTEAFF. The CDR3 bases are TGTGCCAGCAGTCCACAGGGGGAAACGAACACTGAAGCTTTCTTT. Complete variable domain (other parts from reference TRBV13 and TRBJ1-1): AAGVIQSPRHLIKEKRETATLKCYPIPRHDTVYWYQQGPGQDPQFLISFYEKMQSDKGSIPDRFSAQQFSDYHSELNMSSLELGDSALYFCASSPQGETNTEAFFGQGTRLTVV.

The rearrangement joins TRBV20-1 to TRBJ1-1, with 7 positions matching TRBD1. V trimming: 0 bases; J trimming: 0 bases; junction bases outside the gene matches: 4. The germline gives CDR1 DFQATT, CDR2 SNEGSKA (reference sequence). This CDR3 has 15 amino acids. The CDR3: CSARDLGQLNTEAFF. For the CDR3, the DNA is TGCAGTGCTAGAGATTTGGGACAGCTGAACACTGAAGCTTTCTTT.

J is TRBJ2-2 and V is TRBV11-2, with a possible D match to TRBD2 (5 bases). The CDR3 consists of 16 residues. The germline CDR1 and CDR2 sequences are SGHAT and FQNNGV. The ends were cut back, 5 bases at V and 4 bases at J, with 17 bases in the middle. This chain's CDR3 is CASSEGLGISTGELFF. The CDR3 DNA reads TGTGCCAGCAGCGAAGGACTGGGAATCTCCACCGGGGAGCTGTTTTTT.

Of note for this clonotype: The junction shows a germline mismatch at one end, possibly a read error. The CDR3 loop is CASTEGRHLLTVCEQYF. The CDR3 bases are TGTGCCAGCACTGAAGGGCGGCATCTCCTTACGGTTTGCGAGCAGTACTTC. The chain is built from TRBV25-1 and TRBJ2-7; D unresolved. The CDR3 consists of 17 residues. The germline gives CDR1 MGHDK, CDR2 SYGVNS.

In its sample, this clonotype was seen once. The chain is built from TRBV12-3 or TRBV12-4 and TRBJ2-1, with D unresolved. CDR3 length: 13 residues. The V gene lost 7 bases and the J gene lost 5 bases, with 12 bases spanning the gap. Written as DNA, the CDR3 is TGTGCCAGCAAACTCCCCGAAGACAATGAGCAGTTCTTC. Its protein is CASKLPEDNEQFF.

The chain recombines TRBV11-2 with TRBJ1-1; D is possibly TRBD1 (6 bases). V was trimmed by 3 bases and J by 5 bases, leaving 16 bases between them. The CDR3 is made up of 15 amino acids. CDR1 is SGHAT and CDR2 is FQNNGV in the germline V gene. As DNA, the CDR3 is TGTGCCAGCAGCTTGGAACGCTCAGGGGAAACTGAAGCTTTCTTT. Amino acids: CASSLERSGETEAFF.